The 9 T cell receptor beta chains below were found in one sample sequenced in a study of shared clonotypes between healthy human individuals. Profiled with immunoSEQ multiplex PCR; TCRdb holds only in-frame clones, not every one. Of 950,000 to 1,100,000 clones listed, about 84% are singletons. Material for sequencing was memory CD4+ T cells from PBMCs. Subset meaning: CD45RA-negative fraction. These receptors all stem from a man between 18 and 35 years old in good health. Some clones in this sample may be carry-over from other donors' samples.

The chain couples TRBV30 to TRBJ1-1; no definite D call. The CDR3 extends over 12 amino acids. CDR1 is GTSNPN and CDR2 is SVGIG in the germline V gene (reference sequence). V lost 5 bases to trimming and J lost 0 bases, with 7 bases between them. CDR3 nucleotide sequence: TGTGCCTGGGGACCGTTGAACACTGAAGCTTTCTTT. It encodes CAWGPLNTEAFF.

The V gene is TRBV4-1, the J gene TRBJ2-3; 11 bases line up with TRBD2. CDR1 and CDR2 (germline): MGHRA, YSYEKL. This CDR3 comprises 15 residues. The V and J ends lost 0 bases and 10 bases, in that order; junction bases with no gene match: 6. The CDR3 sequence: CASSQEGTSGEAQYF. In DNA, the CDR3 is TGCGCCAGCAGCCAAGAAGGGACTAGCGGAGAGGCGCAGTATTTT.

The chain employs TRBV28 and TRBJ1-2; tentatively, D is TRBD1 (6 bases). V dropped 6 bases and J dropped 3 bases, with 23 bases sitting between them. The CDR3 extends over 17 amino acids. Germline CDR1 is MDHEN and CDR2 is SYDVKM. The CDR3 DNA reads TGTGCCAGCAGCCAACTCCCTTCGACAGGACGCGACTATGGCTACACCTTC. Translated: CASSQLPSTGRDYGYTF.

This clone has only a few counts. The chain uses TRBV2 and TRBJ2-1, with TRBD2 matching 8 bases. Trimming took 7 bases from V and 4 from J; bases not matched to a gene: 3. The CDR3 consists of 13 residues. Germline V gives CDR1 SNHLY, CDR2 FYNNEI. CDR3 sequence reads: CASIEREYNEQFF. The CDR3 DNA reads TGTGCCAGCATCGAGCGGGAGTACAATGAGCAGTTCTTC.

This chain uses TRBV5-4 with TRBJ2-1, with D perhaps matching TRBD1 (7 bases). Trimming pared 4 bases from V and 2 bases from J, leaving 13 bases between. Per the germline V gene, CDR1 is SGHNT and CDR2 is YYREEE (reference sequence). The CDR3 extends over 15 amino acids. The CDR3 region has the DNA TGTGCCAGCAGCAGACAGGGAGGAACCTACAATGAGCAGTTCTTC. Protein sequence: CASSRQGGTYNEQFF.

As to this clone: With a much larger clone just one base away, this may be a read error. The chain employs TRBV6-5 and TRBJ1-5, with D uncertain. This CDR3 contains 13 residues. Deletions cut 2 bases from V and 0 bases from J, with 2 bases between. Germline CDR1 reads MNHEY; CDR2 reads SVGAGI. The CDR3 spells CASSYNSNQPQHF. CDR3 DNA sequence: TGTGCCAGCAGTTACAATAGCAATCAGCCCCAGCATTTT.

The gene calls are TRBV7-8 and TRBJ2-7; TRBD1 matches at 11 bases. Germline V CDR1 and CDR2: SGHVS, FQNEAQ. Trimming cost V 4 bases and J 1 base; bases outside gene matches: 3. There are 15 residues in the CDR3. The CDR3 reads CASSSGQGASYEQYF. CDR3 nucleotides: TGTGCCAGCAGCTCAGGACAGGGGGCATCCTACGAGCAGTACTTC.

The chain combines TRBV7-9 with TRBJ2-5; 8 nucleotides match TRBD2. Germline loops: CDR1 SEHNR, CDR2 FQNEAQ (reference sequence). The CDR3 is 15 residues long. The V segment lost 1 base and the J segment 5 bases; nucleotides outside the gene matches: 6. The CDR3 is CASSLERTSSETQYF. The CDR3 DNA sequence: TGTGCCAGCAGCTTAGAGAGGACTAGCTCGGAGACCCAGTACTTC.

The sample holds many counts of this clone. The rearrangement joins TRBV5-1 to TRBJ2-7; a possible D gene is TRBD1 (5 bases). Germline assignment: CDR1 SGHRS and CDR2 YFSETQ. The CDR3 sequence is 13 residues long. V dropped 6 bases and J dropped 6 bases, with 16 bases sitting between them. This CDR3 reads CASTVRVGAEQYF. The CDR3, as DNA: TGCGCCAGCACCGTCCGGGTTGGGGCCGAGCAGTACTTC.